A single sample is the source of the 26 T cell receptor beta chains below, sequenced in a study of shared clonotypes between healthy human individuals. The data were produced by immunoSEQ multiplex PCR, yet TCRdb's version contains in-frame clones alone and is incomplete. The data contain 980,000 or so clones, over 75% of them singletons. Sequenced input: memory CD4+ T cells sorted from blood. Subset specified: CD45RA-negative fraction. The receptors derive from a man aged 18 to 30 in good health.

The table lists this clone with a few counts. The chain uses TRBV27 and TRBJ1-2; D is unclear. V gave up 3 bases and J gave up 2 bases, with 10 bases separating them. The CDR3 is made up of 14 amino acids. CDR1 and CDR2 (germline): MNHEY, SMNVEV (reference sequence). The CDR3, as DNA: TGTGCCAGCAGTTTCCGCGAAGGGAACTATGGCTACACCTTC. As protein: CASSFREGNYGYTF.

DNA of the CDR3: TGTGCCAGCAGCCGAACCGCAGGGGCTGCGAACACTGAAGCTTTCTTT. Translating it yields CASSRTAGAANTEAFF. The chain couples TRBV7-9 to TRBJ1-1; D is perhaps TRBD1 (6 bases). The germline V gene has CDR1 SEHNR and CDR2 FQNEAQ (reference sequence). The ends were cut back, 5 bases at V and 1 base at J, with 17 bases in the middle. The CDR3 runs 16 residues.

With respect to this clone: The junction differs from germline at one of its ends, possibly a read error. Distinct nucleotide sequences in the sample also encode this CDR3. The chain is built from TRBV7-9 and TRBJ1-2, with 8 nucleotides matching TRBD1. This CDR3 region has 13 residues. Germline V CDR1 and CDR2: SEHNR, FQNEAQ (reference sequence). This CDR3 is CASSPQGVDGYTF. DNA of the CDR3: TGCGCCAGCAGCCCACAGGGGGTAGATGGCTACACCTTC.

A word on this clone: Relative to the germline gene, one junction end is altered; a read error may explain this. This chain joins TRBV7-7 and TRBJ2-3, with TRBD1 as a possible D gene (5 bases). This CDR3 is built from 15 residues. Germline V gives CDR1 SSHAT, CDR2 FNYEAQ (reference sequence). The CDR3, as DNA: TGTGCTAGCAGCCGGGTCAGGGCCCCCACAGATACGCAGTATTTT. It specifies CASSRVRAPTDTQYF.

This chain uses TRBV2 with TRBJ2-7; 8 bases map to TRBD2. Germline V gene data show CDR1 as SNHLY and CDR2 as FYNNEI. The ends lost 3 bases at V and 6 bases at J; junction bases unmatched: 4. The CDR3 runs to 13 residues. The chain's CDR3 is CASSDVSGAEQYF. CDR3 in DNA: TGTGCCAGCAGTGATGTTAGCGGGGCCGAGCAGTACTTC.

The chain has TRBV7-3 and TRBJ1-1; the D gene is possibly TRBD1 (6 bases). The CDR3 loop spans 15 amino acids. Germline V gene sequence: CDR1 SGHTA, CDR2 FQGTGA. V was shortened by 5 bases and J by 0 bases, with 13 bases between the two germline ends. CDR3 sequence: CASSPPGAVNTEAFF. CDR3 sequence (DNA): TGTGCCAGCAGCCCACCAGGGGCCGTGAACACTGAAGCTTTCTTT.

This chain joins TRBV5-1 and TRBJ1-1, with no clear D. Germline V gives CDR1 SGHRS, CDR2 YFSETQ. V was cut by 0 bases and J by 4 bases, with 7 bases left in between. The CDR3 sequence is 13 residues long. Here the CDR3 DNA reads TGCGCCAGCAGCTTGGAGGAGGGCACTGAAGCTTTCTTT. It translates to CASSLEEGTEAFF. The full variable domain, completed using reference TRBV5-1 and TRBJ1-1, is KAGVTQTPRYLIKTRGQQVTLSCSPISGHRSVSWYQQTPGQGLQFLFEYFSETQRNKGNFPGRFSGRQFSNSRSEMNVSTLELGDSALYLCASSLEEGTEAFFGQGTRLTVV.

A single count supports this clone. This rearrangement joins TRBV30 to TRBJ1-3; a possible D gene is TRBD1 (6 bases). CDR1 and CDR2 from the germline V gene are GTSNPN and SVGIG (reference sequence). The CDR3 sequence is 14 residues long. The V end was cut by 4 bases, the J end by 3 bases, with 13 bases between. The CDR3 here is CAWTDRFVGNTIYF. As DNA, the CDR3 is TGTGCCTGGACCGACAGGTTTGTTGGAAACACCATATATTTT.

V and J are TRBV4-1 and TRBJ2-7, with 14 bases lining up with TRBD2. The J segment lost 2 bases and the V segment lost 4 bases, leaving 10 bases of the junction unmatched. From germline, CDR1 is MGHRA and CDR2 YSYEKL. This CDR3 region has 18 residues. CDR3 in amino acids: CASSRGLAGGTLPYEQYF. The CDR3 DNA follows: TGCGCCAGCAGCCGTGGACTAGCGGGGGGTACGCTCCCCTACGAGCAGTACTTC.

The CDR3 protein is CASSFGGGAVETQYF. The CDR3 nucleotides read TGCGCCAGCAGCTTCGGCGGGGGGGCGGTAGAGACCCAGTACTTC. The chain joins TRBV5-1 to TRBJ2-5; 9 bases fit TRBD2. This CDR3 contains 15 residues. Germline V gene sequence: CDR1 SGHRS, CDR2 YFSETQ. Losses at the gene ends were 2 bases for V and 4 bases for J; bases not matched to a gene: 6.

The chain has TRBV19 and TRBJ1-5; 7 positions agree with TRBD1. The germline V gene has CDR1 LNHDA and CDR2 SQIVND (reference sequence). V trimming: 4 bases; J trimming: 13 bases; junction bases outside the gene matches: 7. The length of the CDR3 is 12 residues. In DNA form, the CDR3 reads TGTGCCAGTAGTAAGCGGGACAGAGCTCAGCATTTT. Protein: CASSKRDRAQHF. Together with reference TRBV19 and TRBJ1-5, the CDR3 gives the full variable domain: DGGITQSPKYLFRKEGQNVTLSCEQNLNHDAMYWYRQDPGQGLRLIYYSQIVNDFQKGDIAEGYSVSREKKESFPLTVTSAQKNPTAFYLCASSKRDRAQHFGDGTRLSIL.

This sequence joins TRBV11-1 and TRBJ2-1; 9 nucleotides align to TRBD2. Per the germline V gene, CDR1 is SGHAT and CDR2 is FQDESV (reference sequence). V lost 6 bases, J lost 2 bases, and 2 bases stayed unmatched. The CDR3 extends over 14 amino acids. DNA for the CDR3: TGTGCCAGCAGGAGCGGGGGGCCCTACAATGAGCAGTTCTTC. This sequence encodes CASRSGGPYNEQFF.

The chain employs TRBV6-5 and TRBJ2-2, with D unresolved. Germline CDR1 reads MNHEY; CDR2 reads SVGAGI. The germline V and J ends were trimmed by 8 bases and 6 bases, with 7 bases remaining between them. The CDR3 length is 11 residues. The CDR3 here is CASGKAGELFF. The CDR3 DNA reads as TGTGCCAGCGGGAAGGCCGGGGAGCTGTTTTTT.

This clone is a singleton in its sample. The J gene is TRBJ1-1, the V gene TRBV5-4, with 12 bases matching TRBD1. Germline V lookup: CDR1 SGHNT, CDR2 YYREEE (reference sequence). This CDR3 is built from 18 residues. Germline trimming cut 4 bases from V and 4 bases from J; bases unmatched to any gene: 14. Written as DNA, the CDR3 is TGTGCCAGCAGCCGGAGTATTAGGGGACAGGGGGCCAGCACTGAAGCTTTCTTT. Translating gives CASSRSIRGQGASTEAFF.

V usage is TRBV10-3 and J usage is TRBJ2-1; TRBD1 agrees at 8 bases. J gave up 7 bases and V 6 bases, and 2 bases lay outside the gene matches. Germline CDR1 ENHRY, CDR2 SYGVKD. This CDR3 has 12 residues. The CDR3 loop reads CAISRTGNEQFF. The CDR3, as DNA: TGTGCCATCAGCCGGACAGGGAATGAGCAGTTCTTC.

This clone is a singleton in its sample. V usage is TRBV20-1 and J usage is TRBJ1-2; D remains ambiguous. Germline V gene data show CDR1 as DFQATT and CDR2 as SNEGSKA (reference sequence). CDR3 length equals 11 residues. Deletions cut 6 bases from V and 5 bases from J, with 10 bases between. The DNA for the CDR3 is TGCAGTGCAGGCGGCAAATATGGCTACACCTTC. Its translation is CSAGGKYGYTF.

The chain uses TRBV29-1 and TRBJ2-7; 10 bases agree with TRBD2. CDR1 and CDR2 from the germline V gene are SQVTM and ANQGSEA. J lost 3 bases, V lost 6 bases, and 5 bases had no gene match. CDR3 size: 13 residues. The CDR3 bases are TGCAGCGTGTATGGACTAGCGGACTACGAGCAGTACTTC. This encodes CSVYGLADYEQYF.

V is TRBV29-1 and J is TRBJ2-3, with D unresolved. Germline loops: CDR1 SQVTM, CDR2 ANQGSEA. V lost 3 bases and J 2 bases, leaving 9 bases between the germline ends. The CDR3 is 13 residues long. The CDR3 loop is CSVDSGYTDTQYF. The CDR3 coding sequence is TGCAGCGTTGACAGTGGGTACACAGATACGCAGTATTTT.

The rearrangement links TRBV2 to TRBJ2-2, with 12 bases lining up with TRBD2. The CDR3 contains 16 residues. CDR1 is SNHLY, CDR2 FYNNEI, per germline. Trimming removed 7 bases from V and 7 bases from J; junction bases left unmatched: 10. The CDR3 here is CASNTRTSGMGGELFF. CDR3 in DNA: TGTGCCAGCAACACACGGACTAGCGGGATGGGCGGGGAGCTGTTTTTT.

This sequence joins TRBV14 and TRBJ1-2; no firm D call. This CDR3 has 12 residues. Between the trimmed V and J ends, which lost 2 bases and 8 bases, there was a span of 9 bases. Germline V gene data show CDR1 as SGHDN and CDR2 as FVKESK. CDR3 DNA: TGTGCCAGCAGCCAACAAATGTGGGGCTACACCTTC. This codes for CASSQQMWGYTF.

Only a few counts were recorded for this clone. The chain couples TRBV27 to TRBJ2-3; D may match TRBD1 or TRBD2 (5 bases each). Germline CDR1 reads MNHEY; CDR2 reads SMNVEV (reference sequence). The CDR3 sequence is 16 residues long. Trimming stripped 0 bases from V and 1 base from J, with 11 bases between. The CDR3, as DNA: TGTGCCAGCAGTTTATCTGTGGGGGTTCGCACAGATACGCAGTATTTT. As protein: CASSLSVGVRTDTQYF.

V is TRBV4-3 and J is TRBJ2-6; D is undetermined. The V and J ends lost 3 bases and 2 bases respectively, with 11 bases between them. The length of the CDR3 is 16 residues. In germline, CDR1 is LGHNA, CDR2 YSLEER. The chain's CDR3 is CASSQDHRPGANVLTF. The CDR3 DNA is TGCGCCAGCAGCCAGGACCATAGGCCTGGGGCCAACGTCCTGACTTTC.

The chain has TRBV6-1 and TRBJ1-2; D ambiguous. From germline, CDR1 is MNHNS and CDR2 SASEGT. This CDR3 region has 14 residues. V lost 6 bases to trimming and J lost 0 bases, with 11 bases between them. DNA of the CDR3: TGTGCCAGCAGACATGACATGGCTAACTATGGCTACACCTTC. As protein: CASRHDMANYGYTF.

V and J are TRBV5-6 and TRBJ1-6; TRBD1 matches 7 bases. The V and J ends lost 4 bases and 7 bases, in that order; junction bases with no gene match: 8. CDR1 is SGHDT, CDR2 YYEEEE, per germline. The CDR3 runs 15 residues. The CDR3 reads CASSATGQINSPLHF. The DNA of the CDR3 is TGTGCCAGCAGCGCCACGGGACAGATCAATTCACCCCTCCACTTT.

The CDR3 spells CSALADTPNEKLFF. CDR3 nucleotide sequence: TGCAGCGCTCTCGCGGACACTCCTAATGAAAAACTGTTTTTT. The V and J genes are TRBV29-1 and TRBJ1-4; D possibly corresponds to TRBD1 (5 bases). The CDR3 has 14 residues. Germline V gives CDR1 SQVTM, CDR2 ANQGSEA. V was clipped by 7 bases and J by 3 bases, with 15 bases between them.

As to this clone: The sample holds other DNA sequences that translate to the same CDR3. The chain recombines TRBV28 with TRBJ1-2; D might be TRBD1 (5 bases). Trimming took 3 bases from V and 5 from J, leaving 10 bases between them. CDR1 and CDR2 from the germline V gene are MDHEN and SYDVKM. This CDR3 is built from 13 residues. CDR3 protein: CASSLGTGYGYTF. The CDR3 nucleotides read TGTGCCAGCAGTTTGGGGACTGGTTATGGCTACACCTTC.